This TCR beta chain comes out of a study of blood T cell repertoires in COVID-19. Clones were read by immunoSEQ multiplex PCR, and TCRdb kept only the in-frame ones, dropping some. Of tens of thousands of clones listed, 90% to 95% are singletons. Seattle patient enrollment occurred during active infection, with longitudinal follow-up thereafter. Germline CDR1 and CDR2: SGHNT and YYREEE (reference sequence). V lost 2 bases and J 7 bases, leaving 13 bases between the germline ends. The CDR3 has 14 residues. V usage is TRBV5-4 and J usage is TRBJ1-5, with TRBD1 as a possible D gene (5 bases). The specimen sequenced was peripheral blood. This clonotype was obtained from a middle-aged man with COVID-19, enrolled during active disease. The CDR3 DNA sequence: TGTGCCAGCAGCTTCCAGGGACTAGAACAGCCCCAGCATTTT. Protein sequence: CASSFQGLEQPQHF.